These 2 T cell receptor beta chains were all obtained from the same sample, sequenced in a study of T cell changes during pregnancy in multiple sclerosis. Produced via immunoSEQ multiplex PCR; TCRdb's table is partial and in-frame only. The table includes 65,000 to 80,000 clones, about nine tenths detected once. The sample was peripheral blood, taken in the third trimester of pregnancy. Every receptor here comes from a female donor with multiple sclerosis, enrolled in a pregnancy study.

In its sample, this clone was seen once. The chain couples TRBV11-2 to TRBJ1-5; 7 bases are a match to TRBD1. J gave up 4 bases and V 1 base, and 4 bases lay outside the gene matches. This CDR3 spans 15 amino acids. Germline-derived CDR1 and CDR2 are SGHAT and FQNNGV. In DNA, the CDR3 is TGTGCCAGCAGCTTAGGGGGACAGTTGAATCAGCCCCAGCATTTT. Translated, it gives CASSLGGQLNQPQHF.

Written as DNA, the CDR3 is TGTGCCAGCAGCAGAAGGACAGGGGGAGCACAGCCCCAGCATTTT. This sequence encodes CASSRRTGGAQPQHF. V and J are TRBV13 and TRBJ1-5, with 10 nucleotides matching TRBD1. Unmatched junction bases numbered 8, after V lost 5 bases and J lost 7 bases. This CDR3 has 15 amino acids. Germline values: CDR1 PRHDT, CDR2 FYEKMQ (reference sequence).